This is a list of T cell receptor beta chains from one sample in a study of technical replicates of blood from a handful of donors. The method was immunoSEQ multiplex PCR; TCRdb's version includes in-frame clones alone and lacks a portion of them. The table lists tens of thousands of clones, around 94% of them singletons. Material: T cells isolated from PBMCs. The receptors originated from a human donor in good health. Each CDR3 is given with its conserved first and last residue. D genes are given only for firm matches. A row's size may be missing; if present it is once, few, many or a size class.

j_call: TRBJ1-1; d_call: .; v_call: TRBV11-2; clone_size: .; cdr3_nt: TGTGCCAGCAGCTTAGAGTATAGGGGAGAAGCTTTCTTT; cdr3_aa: CASSLEYRGEAFF
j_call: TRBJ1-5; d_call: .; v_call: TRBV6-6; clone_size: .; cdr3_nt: TGTGCCAGCCGCCCCTCCGACACCACCTACAATCAGCCCCAGCATTTT; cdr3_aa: CASRPSDTTYNQPQHF
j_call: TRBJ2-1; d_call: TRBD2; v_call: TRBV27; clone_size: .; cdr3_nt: TGTGCCAGCAACCGCGGCCTAGCGGGGTACAATGAGCAGTTCTTC; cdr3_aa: CASNRGLAGYNEQFF
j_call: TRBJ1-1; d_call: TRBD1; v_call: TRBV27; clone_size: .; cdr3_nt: TGTGCCAGTGCCCCTACATCGACAGGGAATGCTTTCTTT; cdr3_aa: CASAPTSTGNAFF
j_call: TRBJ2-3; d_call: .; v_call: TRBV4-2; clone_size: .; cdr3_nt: TGTGCCAGCAGCAAAAGACTAGATCAAGATACGCAGTATTTT; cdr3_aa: CASSKRLDQDTQYF
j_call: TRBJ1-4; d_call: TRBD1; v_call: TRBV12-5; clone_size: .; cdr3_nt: TGTGCTAGTGGTTTGGTAACCACGGGGACAGGTATAGGTGAAAAACTGTTTTTT; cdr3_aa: CASGLVTTGTGIGEKLFF
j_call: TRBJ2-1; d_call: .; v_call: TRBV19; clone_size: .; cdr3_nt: TGTGCCAGTAAAAGCGAAAGGAGCTCCTACAATGAGCAGTTCTTC; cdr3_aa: CASKSERSSYNEQFF
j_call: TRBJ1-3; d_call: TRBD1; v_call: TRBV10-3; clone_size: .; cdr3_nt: TGTGCCATCAGTAACGCCGGGACAGGGTCGCCGTACACCATATATTTT; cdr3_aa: CAISNAGTGSPYTIYF
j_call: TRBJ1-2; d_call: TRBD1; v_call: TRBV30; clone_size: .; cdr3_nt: TGTGCCTGGAGTGTGGCGACAGGGAGTTACTATGGCTACACCTTC; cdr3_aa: CAWSVATGSYYGYTF
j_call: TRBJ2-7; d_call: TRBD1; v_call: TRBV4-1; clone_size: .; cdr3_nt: TGCGCCAGCAGCCAAGATCAAGGAGGGACAGGGTACTACGAGCAGTACTTC; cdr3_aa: CASSQDQGGTGYYEQYF
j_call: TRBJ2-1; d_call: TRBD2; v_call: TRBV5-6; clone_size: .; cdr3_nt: TGTGCCAGCAGCTGGACTAGCGGATACAATGAGCAGTTCTTC; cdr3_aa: CASSWTSGYNEQFF
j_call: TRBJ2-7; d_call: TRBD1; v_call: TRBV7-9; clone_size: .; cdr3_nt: TGTGCCAGCAGCCACGGGACAGGTGACTACGAGCAGTACTTC; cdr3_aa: CASSHGTGDYEQYF
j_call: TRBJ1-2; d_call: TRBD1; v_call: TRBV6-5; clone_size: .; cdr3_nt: TGTGCCAGCAGTCCCGGGACAGGGGATTTTTATGGCTACACCTTC; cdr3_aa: CASSPGTGDFYGYTF
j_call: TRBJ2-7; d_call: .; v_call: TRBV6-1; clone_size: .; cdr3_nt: TGTGCCAGCAGTGAAGTAGGGCGTGGCAGGGGATGGTTATACGAGCAGTACTTC; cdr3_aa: CASSEVGRGRGWLYEQYF
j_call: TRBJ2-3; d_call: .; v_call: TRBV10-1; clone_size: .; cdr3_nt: TGCGCCAGCTCTCCCAGCGGCAGGGGAACAGATACGCAGTATTTT; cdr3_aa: CASSPSGRGTDTQYF
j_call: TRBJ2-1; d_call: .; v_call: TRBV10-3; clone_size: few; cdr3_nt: TGTGCCATCAGTGAGTCGGGCCTGAGCAATGAGCAGTTCTTC; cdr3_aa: CAISESGLSNEQFF
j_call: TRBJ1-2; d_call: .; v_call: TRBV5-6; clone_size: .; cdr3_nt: TGTGCCAGCAGCTTATCGGGACTCTCTCACTATGGCTACACCTTC; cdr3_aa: CASSLSGLSHYGYTF
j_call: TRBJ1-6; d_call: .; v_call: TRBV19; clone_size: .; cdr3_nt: TGTGCCAGTAGCACCACAGGGAGCTCCTATAATTCACCCCTCCACTTT; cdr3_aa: CASSTTGSSYNSPLHF
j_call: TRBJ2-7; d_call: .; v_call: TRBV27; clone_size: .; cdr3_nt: TGTGCCAGCAGTCCGTCTCCCGGCGGGGCCTACGAGCAGTACTTC; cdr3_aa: CASSPSPGGAYEQYF
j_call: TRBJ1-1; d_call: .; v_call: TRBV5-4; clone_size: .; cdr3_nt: TGTGCCAGCAGCTTCCAGAACACTGAAGCTTTCTTT; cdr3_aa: CASSFQNTEAFF
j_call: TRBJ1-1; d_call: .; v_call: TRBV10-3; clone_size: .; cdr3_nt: TGTGCCATCAGTGAAAGGAGCACTGAAGCTTTCTTT; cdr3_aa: CAISERSTEAFF
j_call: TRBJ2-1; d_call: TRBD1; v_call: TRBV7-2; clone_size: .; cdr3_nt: TGTGCCAGCAGCTTAGTATGGACAGGGGGTTACAATGAGCAGTTCTTC; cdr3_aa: CASSLVWTGGYNEQFF